Reported below is one T cell receptor (beta chain). Its specificity is unknown. Sequence at one end of the junction differs from germline and may be a read error. Two-round multiplex PCR amplified TCR beta CDR3 from genomic DNA. Round-one PCR had primers specific to each TRBV and TRBJ gene. TCRdb re-called the multiplex PCR reads through MiXCR, storing one row per CDR3 protein. The sample includes 25,000 to 35,000 distinct CDR3 sequences, around 43% of them seen just once. The source of the sample is a study of prognosis after radiotherapy for stage I lung cancer. Study summary: In a few patients, distant metastases developed after radiotherapy (median roughly 7 months), whereas roughly 16 patients showed no significant progression.

Overall study results and limits: Gene usage of TRBV and TRBJ reportedly differed between patients with and without metastases.

The sample consisted of PBMCs, taken before or after stereotactic body radiation therapy (not recorded which). This TCR came from a donor at least 50 years old with non-small cell lung cancer.

The CDR3 spells CSSRPGTWGTNTGELFF. The CDR3 nucleotides are TGTTCCAGTAGGCCCGGGACTTGGGGGACGAACACCGGGGAGCTGTTTTTT. The chain employs TRBV7-9 and TRBJ2-2, with D possibly matching TRBD2 (6 bases). Germline assignment: CDR1 SEHNR and CDR2 FQNEAQ (reference sequence). This CDR3 comprises 17 residues.